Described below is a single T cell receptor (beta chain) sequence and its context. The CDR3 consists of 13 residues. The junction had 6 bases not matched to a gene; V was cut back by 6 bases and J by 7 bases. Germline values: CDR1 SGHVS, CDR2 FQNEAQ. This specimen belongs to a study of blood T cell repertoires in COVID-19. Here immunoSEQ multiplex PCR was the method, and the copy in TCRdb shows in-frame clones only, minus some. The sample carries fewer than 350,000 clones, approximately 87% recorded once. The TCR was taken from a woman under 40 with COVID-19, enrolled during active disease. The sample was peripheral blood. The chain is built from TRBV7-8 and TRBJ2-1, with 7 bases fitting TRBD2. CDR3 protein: CASRGTGGNEQFF. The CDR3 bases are TGTGCCAGCAGGGGTACCGGGGGGAATGAGCAGTTCTTC.